One T cell receptor beta chain is described in this entry. Its antigen is currently unknown. PCR amplification relied on 60 Vbeta primers (plus 13 Jbeta primers). Libraries were prepared by immunoSEQ multiplex PCR; TCRdb keeps only in-frame clonotypes and omits some of them. The sample includes almost 90,000 clones, less than 85% of them seen just once. The J segment lost 6 bases and the V segment lost 4 bases, leaving 10 bases of the junction unmatched. Germline V lookup: CDR1 SEHNR, CDR2 FQNEAQ (reference sequence). The CDR3 extends over 15 amino acids. This specimen belongs to a study of cytomegalovirus exposure and HLA in healthy donors. Study-wide results and limits: Common viral pathogens seemed to be connected with several of the most significant clusters, according to a later analysis.

This receptor was identified in a man aged 35 to 55 in good health and CMV-seropositive. This sequence joins TRBV7-9 and TRBJ1-2; 8 nucleotides match TRBD1. Sequencing was done on a sample of PBMCs. The CDR3 sequence: CASSSAAGGGNGYTF. The CDR3 DNA sequence: TGTGCCAGCAGCTCAGCTGCAGGGGGCGGGAATGGCTACACCTTC.